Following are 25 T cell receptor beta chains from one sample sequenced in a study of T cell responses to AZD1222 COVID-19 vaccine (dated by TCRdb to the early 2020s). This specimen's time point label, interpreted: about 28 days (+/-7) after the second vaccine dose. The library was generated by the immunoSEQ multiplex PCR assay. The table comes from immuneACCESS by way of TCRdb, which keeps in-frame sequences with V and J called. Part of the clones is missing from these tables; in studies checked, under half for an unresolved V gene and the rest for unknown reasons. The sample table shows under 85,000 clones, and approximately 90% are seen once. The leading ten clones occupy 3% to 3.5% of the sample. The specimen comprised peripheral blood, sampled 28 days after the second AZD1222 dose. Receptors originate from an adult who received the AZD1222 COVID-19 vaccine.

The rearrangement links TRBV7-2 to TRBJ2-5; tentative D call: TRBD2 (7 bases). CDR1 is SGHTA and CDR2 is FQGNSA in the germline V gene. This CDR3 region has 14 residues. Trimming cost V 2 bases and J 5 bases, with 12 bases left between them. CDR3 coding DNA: TGTGCCAGCAGCTTATGGAAGGGGGGGGAGACCCAGTACTTC. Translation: CASSLWKGGETQYF.

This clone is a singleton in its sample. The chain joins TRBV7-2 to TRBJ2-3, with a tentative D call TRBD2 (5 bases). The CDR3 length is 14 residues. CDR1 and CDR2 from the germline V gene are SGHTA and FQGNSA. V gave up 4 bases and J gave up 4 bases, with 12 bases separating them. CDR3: CASSSLSGADTQYF. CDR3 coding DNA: TGTGCCAGCAGCTCCCTTTCCGGGGCAGATACGCAGTATTTT.

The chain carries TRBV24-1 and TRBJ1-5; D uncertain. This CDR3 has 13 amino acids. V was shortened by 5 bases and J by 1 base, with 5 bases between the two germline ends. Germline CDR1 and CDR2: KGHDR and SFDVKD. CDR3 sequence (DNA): TGTGCCACCAGTGTTTCGAGCAATCAGCCCCAGCATTTT. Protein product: CATSVSSNQPQHF.

The CDR3 reads CASSSTLAGGPGLNEQFF. The CDR3, as DNA: TGTGCCAGCAGTTCCACACTAGCGGGAGGGCCGGGACTAAATGAGCAGTTCTTC. The chain recombines TRBV7-9 with TRBJ2-1; 13 bases align to TRBD2. The germline gives CDR1 SEHNR, CDR2 FQNEAQ (reference sequence). The V segment lost 6 bases and the J segment 7 bases; nucleotides outside the gene matches: 15. The CDR3 extends over 18 amino acids.

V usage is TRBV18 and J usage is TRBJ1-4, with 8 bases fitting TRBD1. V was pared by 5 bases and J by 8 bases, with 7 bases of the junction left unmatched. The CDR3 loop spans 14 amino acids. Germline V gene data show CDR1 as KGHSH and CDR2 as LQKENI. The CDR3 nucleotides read TGTGCCAGCTCAATCGGACAGGGATTCGAAAAACTGTTTTTT. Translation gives CASSIGQGFEKLFF.

The CDR3, as DNA: TGTGCCAGCAGCCAAGAGACAGGGGAAGTGCAAAACATTCAGTACTTC. It is translated as CASSQETGEVQNIQYF. The rearrangement uses TRBV4-2 and TRBJ2-4, with 8 bases lining up with TRBD1. J gave up 5 bases and V 0 bases, and 6 bases lay outside the gene matches. The CDR3 spans 16 residues. CDR1 LGHNA and CDR2 YNFKEQ come from the germline V gene.

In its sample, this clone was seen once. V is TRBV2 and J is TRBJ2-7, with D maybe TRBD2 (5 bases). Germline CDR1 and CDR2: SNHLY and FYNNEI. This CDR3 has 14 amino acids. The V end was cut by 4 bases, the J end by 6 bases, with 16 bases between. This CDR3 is CASSAPSRSSEQYF. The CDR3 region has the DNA TGTGCCAGCAGTGCGCCTAGCCGGTCGAGCGAGCAGTACTTC.

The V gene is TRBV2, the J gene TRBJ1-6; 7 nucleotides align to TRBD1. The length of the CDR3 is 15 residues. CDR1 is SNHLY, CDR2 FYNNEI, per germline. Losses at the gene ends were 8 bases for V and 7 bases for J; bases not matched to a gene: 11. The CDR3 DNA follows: TGTGCCAGCCAGGACAGGACTGGGGGGAATTCACCCCTCCACTTT. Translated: CASQDRTGGNSPLHF.

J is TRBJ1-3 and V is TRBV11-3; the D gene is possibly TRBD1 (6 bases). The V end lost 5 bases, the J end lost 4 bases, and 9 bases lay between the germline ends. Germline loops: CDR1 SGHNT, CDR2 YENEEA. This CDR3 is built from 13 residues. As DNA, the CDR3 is TGTGCCAGCAGCATGACAGGAGGAAACACCATATATTTT. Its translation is CASSMTGGNTIYF.

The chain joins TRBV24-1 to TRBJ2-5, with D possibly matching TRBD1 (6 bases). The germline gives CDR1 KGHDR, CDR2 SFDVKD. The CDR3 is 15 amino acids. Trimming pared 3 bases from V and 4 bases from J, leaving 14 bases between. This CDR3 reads CATSDPLTGGETQYF. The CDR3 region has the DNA TGTGCCACCAGTGATCCCCTGACAGGAGGAGAGACCCAGTACTTC.

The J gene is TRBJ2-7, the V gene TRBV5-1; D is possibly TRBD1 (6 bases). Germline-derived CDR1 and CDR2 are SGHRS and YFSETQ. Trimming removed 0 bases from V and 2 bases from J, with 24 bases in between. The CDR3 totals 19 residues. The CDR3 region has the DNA TGCGCCAGCAGCTTGGCCGTCAGGGGTAGGATGTCGACTACCTACGAGCAGTACTTC. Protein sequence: CASSLAVRGRMSTTYEQYF.

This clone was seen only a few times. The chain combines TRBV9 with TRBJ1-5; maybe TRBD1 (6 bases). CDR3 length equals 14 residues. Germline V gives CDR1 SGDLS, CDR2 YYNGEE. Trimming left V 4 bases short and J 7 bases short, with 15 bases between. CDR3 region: CASSLGGEWQPQHF. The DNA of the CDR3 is TGTGCCAGCAGCCTAGGGGGGGAGTGGCAGCCCCAGCATTTT.

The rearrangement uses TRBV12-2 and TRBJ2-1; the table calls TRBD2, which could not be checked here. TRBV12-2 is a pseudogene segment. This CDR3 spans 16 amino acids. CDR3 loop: CASRLACLAAYNEQFF. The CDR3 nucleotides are TGTGCAAGTCGCTTAGCGTGTCTAGCGGCCTACAATGAGCAGTTCTTC.

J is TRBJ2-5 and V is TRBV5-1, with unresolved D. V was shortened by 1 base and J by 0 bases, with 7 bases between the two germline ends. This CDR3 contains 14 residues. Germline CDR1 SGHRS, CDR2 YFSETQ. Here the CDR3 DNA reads TGCGCCAGCAGCTTGCCTCGGGACCAAGAGACCCAGTACTTC. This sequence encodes CASSLPRDQETQYF.

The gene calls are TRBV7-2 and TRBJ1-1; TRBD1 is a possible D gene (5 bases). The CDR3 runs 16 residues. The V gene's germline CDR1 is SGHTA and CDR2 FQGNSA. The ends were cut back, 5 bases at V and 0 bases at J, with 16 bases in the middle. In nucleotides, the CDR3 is TGTGCCAGCAGCCCGTCGCCCGGGACGATGAACACTGAAGCTTTCTTT. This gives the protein CASSPSPGTMNTEAFF.

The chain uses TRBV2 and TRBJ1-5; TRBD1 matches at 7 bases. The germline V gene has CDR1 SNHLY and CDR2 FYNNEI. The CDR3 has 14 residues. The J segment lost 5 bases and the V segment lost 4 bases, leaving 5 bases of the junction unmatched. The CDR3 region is CASSARTGDQPQHF. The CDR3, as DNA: TGTGCCAGCAGTGCGCGGACAGGAGATCAGCCCCAGCATTTT.

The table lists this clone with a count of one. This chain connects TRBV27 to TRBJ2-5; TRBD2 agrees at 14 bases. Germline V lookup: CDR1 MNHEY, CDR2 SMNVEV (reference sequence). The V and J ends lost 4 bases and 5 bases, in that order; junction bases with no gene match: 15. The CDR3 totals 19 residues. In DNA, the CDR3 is TGTGCCAGCAGTTCCATGTTCCAGACTAGCGGGAGGGCCGGGGAGACCCAGTACTTC. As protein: CASSSMFQTSGRAGETQYF.

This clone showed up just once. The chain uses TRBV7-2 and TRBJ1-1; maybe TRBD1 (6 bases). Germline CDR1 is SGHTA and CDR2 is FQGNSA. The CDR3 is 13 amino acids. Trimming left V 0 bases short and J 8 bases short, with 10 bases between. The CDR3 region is CASSLAAGAEAFF. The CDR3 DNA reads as TGTGCCAGCAGCTTAGCGGCAGGGGCCGAAGCTTTCTTT. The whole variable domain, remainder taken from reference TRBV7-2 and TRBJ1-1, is GAGVSQSPSNKVTEKGKDVELRCDPISGHTALYWYRQSLGQGLEFLIYFQGNSAPDKSGLPSDRFSAERTGGSVSTLTIQRTQQEDSAVYLCASSLAAGAEAFFGQGTRLTVV.

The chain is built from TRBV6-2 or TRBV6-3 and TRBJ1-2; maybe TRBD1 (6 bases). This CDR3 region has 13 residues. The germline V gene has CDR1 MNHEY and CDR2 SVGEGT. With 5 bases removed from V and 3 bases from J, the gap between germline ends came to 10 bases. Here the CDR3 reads CASSPGQDYGYTF. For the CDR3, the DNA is TGTGCCAGCAGTCCGGGACAAGACTATGGCTACACCTTC.

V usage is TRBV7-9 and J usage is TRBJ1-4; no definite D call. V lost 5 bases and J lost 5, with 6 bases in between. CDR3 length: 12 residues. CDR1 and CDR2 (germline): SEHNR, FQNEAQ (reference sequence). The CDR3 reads CASSRSNEKLFF. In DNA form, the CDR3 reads TGTGCCAGCAGCCGCTCGAATGAAAAACTGTTTTTT.

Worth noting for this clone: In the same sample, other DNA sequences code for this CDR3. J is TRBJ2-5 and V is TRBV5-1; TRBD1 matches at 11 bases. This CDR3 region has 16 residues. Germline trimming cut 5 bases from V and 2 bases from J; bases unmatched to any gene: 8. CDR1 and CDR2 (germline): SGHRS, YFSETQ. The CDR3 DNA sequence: TGCGCCAGCAGTTCAGGGACAGGGGGTTATCAAGAGACCCAGTACTTC. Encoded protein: CASSSGTGGYQETQYF.

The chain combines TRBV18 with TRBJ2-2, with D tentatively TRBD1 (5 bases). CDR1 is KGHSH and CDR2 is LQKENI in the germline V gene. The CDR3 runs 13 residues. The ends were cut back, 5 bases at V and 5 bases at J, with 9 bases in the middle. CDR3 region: CASSSQGTGELFF. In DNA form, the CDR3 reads TGTGCCAGCTCATCCCAGGGTACCGGGGAGCTGTTTTTT.

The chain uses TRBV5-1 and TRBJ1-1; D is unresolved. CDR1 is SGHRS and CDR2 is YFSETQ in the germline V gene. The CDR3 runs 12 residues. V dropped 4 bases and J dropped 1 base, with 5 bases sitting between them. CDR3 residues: CASSPGNTEAFF. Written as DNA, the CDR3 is TGCGCCAGCAGCCCAGGGAACACTGAAGCTTTCTTT.

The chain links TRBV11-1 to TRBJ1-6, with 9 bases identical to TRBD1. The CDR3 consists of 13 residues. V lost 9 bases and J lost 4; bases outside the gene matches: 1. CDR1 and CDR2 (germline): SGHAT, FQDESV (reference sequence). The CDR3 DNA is TGTGCCAGTGGGACAGGGTATAATTCACCCCTCCACTTT. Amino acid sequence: CASGTGYNSPLHF.

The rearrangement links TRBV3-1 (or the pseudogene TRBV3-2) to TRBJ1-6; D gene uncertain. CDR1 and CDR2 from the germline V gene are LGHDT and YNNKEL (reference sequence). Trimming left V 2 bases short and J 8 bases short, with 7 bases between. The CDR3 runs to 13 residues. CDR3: CASSQSRDSPLHF. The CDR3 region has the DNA TGTGCCAGCAGCCAATCTCGGGATTCACCCCTCCACTTT.